This T cell receptor beta chain was sequenced for a study of T cells after yellow fever vaccination. As for the study in general: Fractions of limited cellularity were prepared by means of SMART-Seq v4 Ultra Low Input.

This clonotype was counted a few times. Antigen specificity is unknown. Study conclusions and caveats: CD4 and CD8 compartments shared a small share of clonotypes, likely from convergent recombination. Most clones from primary vaccination were detected again post-booster (just under 97% CD4, about 85% CD8). Compared with primary, the secondary response was weaker and peaked at day 5, not 15.

Germline CDR1 and CDR2: SGDLS and YYNGEE. The ends lost 3 bases at V and 3 bases at J; junction bases unmatched: 11. This CDR3 is built from 17 residues. TCRdb re-called the 5' RACE reads with MiXCR, one entry per CDR3 protein. Among under 350,000 distinct CDR3 sequences, approximately 4% were seen once, and the ten largest hold around 24%. The source was PBMCs, collected 5 days after the yellow fever booster vaccination. This chain uses TRBV9 with TRBJ2-2; 7 bases agree with TRBD2. The clonotype originates from a young man who received the YFV17D yellow fever vaccine. CDR3 region: CASSGIRGLADTGELFF. Written as DNA, the CDR3 is TGTGCCAGCAGCGGAATCCGCGGGCTAGCGGACACCGGGGAGCTGTTTTTT.